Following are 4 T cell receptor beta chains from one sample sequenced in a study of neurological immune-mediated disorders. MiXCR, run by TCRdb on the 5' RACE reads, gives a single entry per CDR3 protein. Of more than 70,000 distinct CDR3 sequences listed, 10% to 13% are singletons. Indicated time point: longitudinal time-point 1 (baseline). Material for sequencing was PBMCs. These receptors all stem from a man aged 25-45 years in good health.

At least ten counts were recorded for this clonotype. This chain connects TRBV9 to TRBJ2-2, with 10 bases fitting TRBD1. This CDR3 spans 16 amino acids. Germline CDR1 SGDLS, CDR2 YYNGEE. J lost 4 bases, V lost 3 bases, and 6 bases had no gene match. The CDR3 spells CASSARQGAGTGELFF. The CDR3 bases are TGTGCCAGCAGCGCACGACAGGGGGCGGGCACCGGGGAGCTGTTTTTT.

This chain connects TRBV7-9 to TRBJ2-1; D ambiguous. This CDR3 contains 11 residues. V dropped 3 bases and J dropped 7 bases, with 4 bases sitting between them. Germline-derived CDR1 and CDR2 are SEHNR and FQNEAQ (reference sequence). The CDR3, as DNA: TGTGCCAGCAGCTTCTCGAATGAGCAGTTCTTC. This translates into CASSFSNEQFF.

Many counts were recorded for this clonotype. The CDR3: CASSLGQGNLETQYF. The CDR3 DNA reads TGCGCCAGCAGCCTCGGACAGGGGAACCTAGAGACCCAGTACTTC. The gene calls are TRBV5-1 and TRBJ2-5; 9 bases line up with TRBD1. V dropped 4 bases and J dropped 4; count of bases not matched to a gene: 8. The CDR3 has 15 residues. Per germline, CDR1 SGHRS and CDR2 YFSETQ.

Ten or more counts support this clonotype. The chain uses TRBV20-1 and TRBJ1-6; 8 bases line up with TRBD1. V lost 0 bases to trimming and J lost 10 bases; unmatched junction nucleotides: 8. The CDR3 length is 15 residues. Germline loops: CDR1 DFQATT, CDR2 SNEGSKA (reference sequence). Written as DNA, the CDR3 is TGCAGTGCTAGAGAGCAGGGGGACAGGAGATCACCCCTCCACTTT. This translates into CSAREQGDRRSPLHF.